The clone carrying this T cell receptor (beta chain) came up once. A junction boundary mismatches the germline segment, possibly from a read error. Some clones are missing from TCRdb's copy, which holds only in-frame ones; the method was immunoSEQ multiplex PCR. The data contain approximately 250,000 clones, around 89% of them singletons. Germline loops: CDR1 SSHAT, CDR2 FNYEAQ (reference sequence). CDR3 length equals 15 residues. The data were obtained in a study of blood T cell repertoires in COVID-19. As for the study in general: COVID-19 samples collected from the United States, Italy and Spain covered acute and convalescent phases.

This TCR derives from a woman aged 40 to 50 with acute COVID-19. The chain links TRBV7-7 to TRBJ2-7, with 8 positions matching TRBD2. Sequencing used PBMCs or T cells enriched from blood (not recorded which). Here the CDR3 reads CASSPGLAKSYEQYF. In DNA form, the CDR3 reads TGTGCTAGCAGCCCCGGACTAGCCAAATCCTACGAGCAGTACTTC.